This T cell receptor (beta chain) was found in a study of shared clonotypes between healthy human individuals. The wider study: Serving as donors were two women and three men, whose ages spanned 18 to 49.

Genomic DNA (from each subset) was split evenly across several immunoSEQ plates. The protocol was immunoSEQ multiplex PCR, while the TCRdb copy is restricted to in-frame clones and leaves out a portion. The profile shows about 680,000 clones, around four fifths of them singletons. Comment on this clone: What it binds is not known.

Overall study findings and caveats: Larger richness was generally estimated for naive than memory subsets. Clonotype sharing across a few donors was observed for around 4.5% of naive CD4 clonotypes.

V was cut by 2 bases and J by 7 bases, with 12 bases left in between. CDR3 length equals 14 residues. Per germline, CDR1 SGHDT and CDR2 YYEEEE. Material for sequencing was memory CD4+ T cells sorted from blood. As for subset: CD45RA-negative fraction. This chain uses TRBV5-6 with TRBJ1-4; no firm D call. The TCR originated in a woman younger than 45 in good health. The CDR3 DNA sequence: TGTGCCAGCAGCTTAAAAGGGAAGGGTGAAAAACTGTTTTTT. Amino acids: CASSLKGKGEKLFF.